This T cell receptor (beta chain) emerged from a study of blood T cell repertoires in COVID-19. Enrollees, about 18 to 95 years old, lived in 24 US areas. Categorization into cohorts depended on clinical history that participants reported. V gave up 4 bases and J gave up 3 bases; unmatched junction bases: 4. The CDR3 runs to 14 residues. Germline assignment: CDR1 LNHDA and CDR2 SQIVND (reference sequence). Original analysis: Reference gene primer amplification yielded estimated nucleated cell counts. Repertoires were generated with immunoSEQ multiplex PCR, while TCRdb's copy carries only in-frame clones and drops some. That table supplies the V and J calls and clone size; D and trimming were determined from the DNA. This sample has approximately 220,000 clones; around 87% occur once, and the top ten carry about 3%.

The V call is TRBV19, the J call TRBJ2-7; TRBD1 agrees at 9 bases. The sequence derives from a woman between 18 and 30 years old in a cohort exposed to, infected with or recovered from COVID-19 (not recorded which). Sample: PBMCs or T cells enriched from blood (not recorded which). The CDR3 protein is CASSTGTGFYEQYF. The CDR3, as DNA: TGTGCCAGTAGTACCGGGACAGGGTTCTACGAGCAGTACTTC.